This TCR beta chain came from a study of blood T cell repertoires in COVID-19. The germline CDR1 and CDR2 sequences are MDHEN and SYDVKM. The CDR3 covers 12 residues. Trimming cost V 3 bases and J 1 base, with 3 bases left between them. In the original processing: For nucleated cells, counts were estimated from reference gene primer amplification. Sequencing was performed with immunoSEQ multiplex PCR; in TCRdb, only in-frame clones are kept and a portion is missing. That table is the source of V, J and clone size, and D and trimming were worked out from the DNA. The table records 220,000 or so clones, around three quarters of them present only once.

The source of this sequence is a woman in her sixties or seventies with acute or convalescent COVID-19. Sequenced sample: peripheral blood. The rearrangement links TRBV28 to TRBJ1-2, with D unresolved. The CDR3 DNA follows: TGTGCCAGCAGTTTTAGTAACTATGGCTACACCTTC. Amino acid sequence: CASSFSNYGYTF.